This record looks at one T cell receptor beta chain sequence and its context. What was sequenced were expressed TCRB transcripts, since all of the isolated RNA had been reverse transcribed. The assay was immunoSEQ multiplex PCR, and TCRdb's table has in-frame clones only and misses some. This table holds roughly 150,000 clones, roughly 8.1% found once. The data belong to a study of beta chain features in type 1 diabetes. Central memory, naive, regulatory and stem cell-like memory CD4+ cells were sorted by CD45RO/CCR7/CD25/CD127/CD95/CD27. Deletions cut 1 base from V and 5 bases from J, with 16 bases between. The V gene's germline CDR1 is SGHNT and CDR2 YENEEA. This CDR3 comprises 16 residues.

The clonotype originates from a man between 18 and 35 years old in good health. Sequencing was performed on central memory CD4+ T cells from blood. The genes are TRBV11-3 and TRBJ2-3; possible D gene TRBD1, 6 bases. The chain's CDR3 is CASSLVEGGSRDTQYF. The DNA for the CDR3 is TGTGCCAGCAGCTTAGTAGAAGGGGGTAGTAGAGATACGCAGTATTTT. Full variable domain (remainder filled in from reference TRBV11-3 and TRBJ2-3): EAGVVQSPRYKIIEKKQPVAFWCNPISGHNTLYWYLQNLGQGPELLIRYENEEAVDDSQLPKDRFSAERLKGVDSTLKIQPAELGDSAVYLCASSLVEGGSRDTQYFGPGTRLTVL.